This TCR beta chain was identified in a study of follicular helper T cells after annual influenza vaccination (dated by TCRdb to about 2017). Broadly, across the study: After each seasonal influenza vaccination, blood samples were collected on days 0, 7 and 28. To study recall of cTfh clones, some subjects were followed through successive annual vaccinations in the 2013-2014, 2014-2015 and 2015-2016 seasons. One week after vaccination, a second recruited cohort of roughly 12 subjects (Table S1) displayed a similar ICOS+CD38+ cTfh response. Multi-year samples were available for six subjects, with four spanning two vaccination seasons and two spanning three seasons. The 2013-2014 samples were cryopreserved, while the 2015 samples were processed right after collection. Study-wide findings and limitations: ICOS+CD38+ cTfh clonality correlated with the frequency of that population, and its change correlated with the change in circulating plasmablast frequency. Rare clonotypes could not be sampled because productive TCRB sequences were recovered from only about 9-20% of the analyzed cells. Day 7 ICOS+CD38+ clones were most often found later in ICOS-CD38- cTfh, suggesting that subset may serve as a memory reservoir. Successive annual vaccinations recalled a recurrent oligoclonal ICOS+CD38+ cTfh response that contained tetramer and AIM influenza-specific clonotypes.

Comment on this clone: There is no known antigen for this receptor. No quality values exist for individual bases; no much larger clone is one base distant.

Libraries were constructed by the immunoSEQ multiplex PCR assay. Adaptive Biotechnologies carried out TCRB amplification, library preparation, sequencing and preliminary bioinformatics at Survey level resolution. For TCRB sequencing, genomic DNA from sorted cTfh populations was amplified by multiplex PCR. The original pipeline was this. In R, clonality was calculated as 1 minus the normalized Shannon entropy, and the Gini index was computed using the R package ineq. The overlap score was defined as the summed counts of shared sequences divided by the total counts of all sequences in both compared samples. The significance of shared clonotypes was tested with Fisher's exact test, assuming a theoretical repertoire of 10^7 TCRB sequences. TCRdb carries this immuneACCESS record with in-frame sequences only. Its versions omit some clonotypes, under half of them owing to an unresolved V gene in the studies checked, with the rest unexplained. From that table come the V and J calls and clone size; the DNA was used to work out D and trimming. The sample table shows approximately 6,000 clones, and approximately 85% are seen once. About 0.95% of the sample lies in the top ten.

CDR1 and CDR2 (SEHNR, FQNEAQ) derive from the germline V gene (reference sequence). Spanning cysteine to phenylalanine, the CDR3 consists of 13 amino acids. Just CDR3 DNA is preserved here, 39 bases in frame from base 1. V is cut back by 1 base and J by 13 bases, with 5 bases in the junction unmatched. Read against the paper, the sample's time point label means: 2015-2016 season, pre-vaccination. Adults were given seasonal inactivated influenza vaccine (Fluvarix), and sorted blood CD4 subsets were followed by TCRB sequencing before and after vaccination. To be eligible, subjects had to live in the community and must not have received influenza vaccine in the previous 6 months. Exclusions included influenza vaccine contraindications, substance abuse, HIV/AIDS, active malignancy, immunomodulatory medication and active illness such as respiratory infection. Between roughly 40 and 110 mL of blood was sampled per time point. Non-naive CD4+CXCR5+PD-1+ cells were defined as circulating Tfh and were sorted into ICOS+CD38+ and ICOS-CD38- fractions. PBMC were isolated using Ficoll-Paque PLUS or SepMate separation. Before DNA was extracted, the cell subsets were sorted from PBMC using a BD FACS Aria.

The sequence links TRBV7-9 to TRBJ2-2; 8 bases in between match TRBD1. The sequence was obtained from an adult who received the influenza vaccine. The starting material was CXCR5+ CD38- circulating T follicular helper cells from blood, obtained on the day of influenza vaccination. The cell subset or site tag for this specimen amounts to: circulating Tfh, non-naive CD4+CXCR5+PD-1+ (ICOS+CD38+ or ICOS-CD38-). The DNA sequence is TGTGCCAGCAGCTTAGAAGAAGGACAGGGGCTGTTTTTT. Its translation reads: CASSLEEGQGLFF. With the rest looked up from the reference TRBV7-9 and TRBJ2-2 genes rather than sequenced, the full variable domain is DTGVSQNPRHKITKRGQNVTFRCDPISEHNRLYWYRQTLGQGPEFLTYFQNEAQLEKSRLLSDRFSAERPKGSFSTLEIQRTEQGDSAMYLCASSLEEGQGLFFGEGSRLTVL.